The clone carrying this T cell receptor (beta chain) was seen only a few times. Its target is not known. One end of the junction fails to match germline, which may point to a read error. The source of the sample is a study of cytomegalovirus exposure and HLA in healthy donors. Findings and caveats of the study: Association of a missense DCLRE1C variant with TCR beta V- and J-gene trimming was reported in a later analysis. In an earlier analysis, most TCR beta V segments were productive about 87% or about 30% of the time. An Asian-associated ancestry cluster reportedly showed fewer N-insertions than the roughly 670-donor mean in a later analysis.

PCR used 60 Vbeta primers and 13 Jbeta primers. Libraries were prepared by immunoSEQ multiplex PCR; TCRdb keeps only in-frame clonotypes and omits some of them. The repertoire holds about 130,000 clones, 80% seen once, with 1% in the top ten. Healthy bone marrow donors formed the donor group. This CDR3 has 13 residues. Per the germline V gene, CDR1 is SGHDT and CDR2 is YYEEEE. Sequenced material: PBMCs. The chain uses TRBV5-6 and TRBJ2-1, with 7 bases aligning to TRBD2. The TCR comes from a man in his forties in good health and CMV-seronegative. The CDR3 DNA reads as TGTGCCAGCAGCTTGGCCGTGACTAGCTTACTGGTCTTC. Encoded protein: CASSLAVTSLLVF. The full variable domain, completed using reference TRBV5-6 and TRBJ2-1, is DAGVTQSPTHLIKTRGQQVTLRCSPKSGHDTVSWYQQALGQGPQFIFQYYEEEERQRGNFPDRFSGHQFPNYSSELNVNALLLGDSALYLCASSLAVTSLLVFGPGTRLTVL.